The 7 T cell receptor beta chains given below trace back to one sample, sequenced in a study of T cell repertoires in cytomegalovirus infection. In TCRdb, the reads were re-called with MiXCR into one record per CDR3 protein. Altogether about 900,000 distinct CDR3 sequences are present, around a third being singletons, with the ten largest covering about an eighth. The antigens for these receptors are not known. This sample comprised cultured CD8+ T cells from PBMCs, obtained from culture after CMV antigen stimulation. These receptors came from a human donor in good health (CMV status not recorded). Some clones in this sample may be carry-over from other donors' samples.

This clonotype was seen only a few times. V gene TRBV12-3 or TRBV12-4 combines with J gene TRBJ1-6, with D perhaps TRBD1 (6 bases). Trimming removed 3 bases from V and 11 bases from J, with 20 bases in between. This CDR3 has 16 residues. CDR3 in DNA: TGTGCCAGCAGTTTCTGGAATGGACAGAGATTTACACCCCTCCACTTT. Amino acids: CASSFWNGQRFTPLHF.

A single count supports this clonotype. Just one base apart from a much larger clone, this may be a read error. The CDR3 DNA reads as TGTGCCAGCAGCTTATTGAGGACTAGCGGGGGGAGAGAGACCCAGTACTTC. Encoded protein: CASSLLRTSGGRETQYF. The chain links TRBV7-2 to TRBJ2-5; TRBD2 matches at 14 bases. From germline, CDR1 is SGHTA and CDR2 FQGNSA. The CDR3 loop spans 17 amino acids. Trimming took 2 bases from V and 4 from J; bases not matched to a gene: 6.

In DNA, the CDR3 is TGTGCCAGCAGTGAAAGTCTAGCGAGAGGGGAGACCCAGTACTTC. Amino acid sequence: CASSESLARGETQYF. The V call is TRBV2, the J call TRBJ2-5; perhaps TRBD2 as D (6 bases). The CDR3 spans 15 residues. With 2 bases removed from V and 5 bases from J, the gap between germline ends came to 15 bases. Germline V lookup: CDR1 SNHLY, CDR2 FYNNEI. The full variable domain, in which reference TRBV2 and TRBJ2-5 provide the parts outside the CDR3, is EPEVTQTPSHQVTQMGQEVILRCVPISNHLYFYWYRQILGQKVEFLVSFYNNEISEKSEIFDDQFSVERPDGSNFTLKIRSTKLEDSAMYFCASSESLARGETQYFGPGTRLLVL.

The chain couples TRBV13 to TRBJ2-1; maybe TRBD1 (5 bases). Germline CDR1 and CDR2: PRHDT and FYEKMQ (reference sequence). The CDR3 loop spans 11 amino acids. V was shortened by 10 bases and J by 4 bases, with 8 bases between the two germline ends. CDR3 sequence reads: CATDRYNEQFF. CDR3 nucleotide sequence: TGTGCCACAGACAGATACAATGAGCAGTTCTTC. The full variable domain, in which reference TRBV13 and TRBJ2-1 provide the parts outside the CDR3, is AAGVIQSPRHLIKEKRETATLKCYPIPRHDTVYWYQQGPGQDPQFLISFYEKMQSDKGSIPDRFSAQQFSDYHSELNMSSLELGDSALYFCATDRYNEQFFGPGTRLTVL.

In this sample, this clonotype turned up a few times. This rearrangement joins TRBV28 to TRBJ2-5, with D possibly TRBD1 on 6 matching bases. There are 15 residues in the CDR3. The ends were cut back, 1 base at V and 0 bases at J, with 9 bases in the middle. Germline V CDR1 and CDR2: MDHEN, SYDVKM. CDR3 DNA: TGTGCCAGCAGTTTATACCGGACAGACCAAGAGACCCAGTACTTC. Its translation is CASSLYRTDQETQYF. Complete variable domain (other parts from reference TRBV28 and TRBJ2-5): DVKVTQSSRYLVKRTGEKVFLECVQDMDHENMFWYRQDPGLGLRLIYFSYDVKMKEKGDIPEGYSVSREKKERFSLILESASTNQTSMYLCASSLYRTDQETQYFGPGTRLLVL.

The J gene is TRBJ2-2, the V gene TRBV20-1; 7 bases are shared with TRBD1. From germline, CDR1 is DFQATT and CDR2 SNEGSKA (reference sequence). The CDR3 length is 13 residues. The junction had 6 bases not matched to a gene; V was cut back by 4 bases and J by 7 bases. The CDR3 sequence is CSANDREHGELFF. CDR3 nucleotides: TGCAGTGCTAACGACAGGGAGCACGGGGAGCTGTTTTTT.

V is TRBV6-2 or TRBV6-3 and J is TRBJ2-1; TRBD2 matches at 9 bases. The germline V gene encodes CDR1 MNHEY and CDR2 SVGEGT. The V and J ends lost 2 bases and 2 bases, in that order; junction bases with no gene match: 13. CDR3 length equals 19 residues. The CDR3 spells CASSYPAHVRGGTYNEQFF. Here the CDR3 DNA reads TGTGCCAGCAGTTACCCGGCCCACGTGCGGGGGGGGACCTACAATGAGCAGTTCTTC.